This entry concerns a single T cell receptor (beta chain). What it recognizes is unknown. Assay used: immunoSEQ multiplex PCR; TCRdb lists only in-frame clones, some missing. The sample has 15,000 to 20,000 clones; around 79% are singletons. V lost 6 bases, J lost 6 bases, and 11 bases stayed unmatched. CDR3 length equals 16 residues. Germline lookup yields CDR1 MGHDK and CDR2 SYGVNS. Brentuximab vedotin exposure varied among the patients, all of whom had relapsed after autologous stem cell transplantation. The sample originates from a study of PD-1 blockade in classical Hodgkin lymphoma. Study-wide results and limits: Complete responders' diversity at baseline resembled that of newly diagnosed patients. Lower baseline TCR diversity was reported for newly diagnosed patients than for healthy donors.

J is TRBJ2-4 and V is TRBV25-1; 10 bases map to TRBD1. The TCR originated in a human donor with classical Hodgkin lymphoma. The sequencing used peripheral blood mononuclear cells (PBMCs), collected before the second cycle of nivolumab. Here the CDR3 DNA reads TGTGCCAGCAGCGGATCAGACAGGGGGCATGGAAACATTCAGTACTTC. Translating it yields CASSGSDRGHGNIQYF.